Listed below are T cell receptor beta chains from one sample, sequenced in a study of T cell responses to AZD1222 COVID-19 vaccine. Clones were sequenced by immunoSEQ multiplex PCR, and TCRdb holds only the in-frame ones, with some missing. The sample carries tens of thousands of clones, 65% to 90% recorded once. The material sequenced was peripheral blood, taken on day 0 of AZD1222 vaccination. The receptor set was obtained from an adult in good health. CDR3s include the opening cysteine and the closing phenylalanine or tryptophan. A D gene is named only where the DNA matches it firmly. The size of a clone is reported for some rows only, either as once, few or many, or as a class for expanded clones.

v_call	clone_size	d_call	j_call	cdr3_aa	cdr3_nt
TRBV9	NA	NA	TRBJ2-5	CASSVGGQETQYF	TGTGCCAGCAGCGTCGGAGGCCAAGAGACCCAGTACTTC
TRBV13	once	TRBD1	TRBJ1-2	CASSLGQGNYGYTF	TGTGCCAGCAGCCTTGGACAGGGGAACTATGGCTACACCTTC
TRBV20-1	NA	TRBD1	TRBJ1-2	CSAEDRSGYTF	TGCAGTGCTGAGGACAGGTCTGGCTACACCTTC
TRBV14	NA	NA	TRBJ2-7	CASSQDPGYEQYF	TGTGCCAGCAGCCAAGATCCAGGCTACGAGCAGTACTTC
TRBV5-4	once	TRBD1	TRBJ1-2	CASSLEARQGYGYTF	TGTGCCAGCAGCTTGGAAGCGCGACAGGGCTATGGCTACACCTTC
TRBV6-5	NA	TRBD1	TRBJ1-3	CASSSIGQGLFSNF	TGTGCCAGCAGTTCCATCGGACAGGGTTTATTTTCTAATTTT
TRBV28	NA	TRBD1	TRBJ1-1	CASRDRVRNTEAFF	TGTGCCAGCAGGGACAGGGTTAGGAACACTGAAGCTTTCTTT
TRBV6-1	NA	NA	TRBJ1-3	CASSEERIPGNTIYF	TGTGCCAGCAGTGAAGAGAGGATCCCTGGAAACACCATATATTTT
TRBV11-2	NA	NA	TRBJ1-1	CASSLDPGVEAFF	TGTGCCAGCAGCTTAGATCCAGGGGTTGAAGCTTTCTTT
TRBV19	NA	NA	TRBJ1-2	CASSLKSADYGYTF	TGTGCCAGTAGTTTAAAATCAGCAGACTATGGCTACACCTTC
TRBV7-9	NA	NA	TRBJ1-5	CASSLSDFQPQHF	TGTGCCAGCAGCTTATCGGATTTCCAGCCCCAGCATTTT
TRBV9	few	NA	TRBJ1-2	CASSSLGQRYGYTF	TGTGCCAGCAGCTCCCTAGGACAGCGCTATGGCTACACCTTC
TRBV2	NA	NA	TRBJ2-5	CASGTRIQETQYF	TGTGCCAGCGGGACTCGTATCCAAGAGACCCAGTACTTC
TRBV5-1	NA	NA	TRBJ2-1	CASSLQRNNNEQFF	TGCGCCAGCAGCCTCCAGCGGAACAACAATGAGCAGTTCTTC
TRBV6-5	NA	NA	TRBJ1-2	CASSLLEVAAPGYTF	TGTGCCAGCAGTCTCCTTGAGGTGGCCGCGCCAGGCTACACCTTC
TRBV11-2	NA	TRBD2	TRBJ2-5	CASSHQAGGQETQYF	TGTGCCAGCAGCCATCAGGCGGGGGGGCAAGAGACCCAGTACTTC
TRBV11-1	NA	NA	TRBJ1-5	CASSNQGAGQPQHF	TGTGCCAGCAGCAATCAAGGGGCTGGGCAGCCCCAGCATTTT
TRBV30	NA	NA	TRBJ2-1	CAWSEGGGHSYNEQFF	TGTGCCTGGAGTGAGGGGGGGGGCCATTCCTACAATGAGCAGTTCTTC
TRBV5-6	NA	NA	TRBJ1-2	CASSLDKATYGYTF	TGTGCCAGCAGCTTGGACAAAGCGACCTATGGCTACACCTTC
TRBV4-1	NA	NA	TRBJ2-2	CASSRQDRALGELFF	TGCGCCAGCAGCCGACAGGACCGAGCTCTTGGGGAGCTGTTTTTT
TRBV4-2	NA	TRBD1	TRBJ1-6	CASSPSEGQGGSPLHF	TGTGCCAGCAGCCCCAGCGAAGGACAGGGCGGTTCACCCCTCCACTTT
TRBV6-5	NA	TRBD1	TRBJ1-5	CASSTRTGLNQPQHF	TGTGCCAGCAGTACCCGGACAGGGCTTAATCAGCCCCAGCATTTT
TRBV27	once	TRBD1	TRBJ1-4	CASSSRGGTNEKLFF	TGTGCCAGCAGTTCCAGGGGGGGAACTAATGAAAAACTGTTTTTT
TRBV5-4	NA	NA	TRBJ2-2	CASRGAHTGELFF	TGTGCCAGCAGGGGGGCTCACACCGGGGAGCTGTTTTTT
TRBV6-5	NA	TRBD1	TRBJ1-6	CASRKQGALNSPLHF	TGTGCCAGCAGAAAACAGGGGGCCTTGAATTCACCCCTCCACTTT
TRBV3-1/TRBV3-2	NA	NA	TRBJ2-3	CASSQETPPIITDTQYF	TGTGCCAGCAGCCAGGAAACGCCCCCGATAATCACAGATACGCAGTATTTT
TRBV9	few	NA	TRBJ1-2	CASSTLPRAGATF	TGTGCCAGCAGCACACTACCCAGGGCAGGAGCCACCTTC
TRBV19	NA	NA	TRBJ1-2	CASSIDRFNRDGYTF	TGTGCCAGTAGTATAGATCGTTTCAACAGGGATGGCTACACCTTC
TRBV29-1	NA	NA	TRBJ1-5	CSVAQGGSQPQHF	TGCAGCGTTGCTCAGGGAGGGAGTCAGCCCCAGCATTTT
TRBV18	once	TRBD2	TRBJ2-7	CASSPELANYEQYF	TGTGCCAGCTCACCAGAACTAGCGAACTACGAGCAGTACTTC
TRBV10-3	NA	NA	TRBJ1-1	CASKALGTEAFF	TGTGCCTCCAAGGCCCTGGGCACTGAAGCTTTCTTT
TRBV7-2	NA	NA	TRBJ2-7	CASSAQGPLIEQYF	TGTGCCAGCAGCGCTCAGGGGCCCCTTATTGAGCAGTACTTC
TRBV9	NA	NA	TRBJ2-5	CASRPGLYQETQYF	TGTGCCAGCAGACCGGGACTCTACCAAGAGACCCAGTACTTC
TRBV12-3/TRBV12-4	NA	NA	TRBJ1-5	CASSLFTQPQHF	TGTGCCAGCAGTTTATTTACTCAGCCCCAGCATTTT
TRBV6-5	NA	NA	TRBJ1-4	CASSSRRRATNEKLFF	TGTGCCAGCAGTTCCCGGAGGAGGGCCACTAATGAAAAACTGTTTTTT
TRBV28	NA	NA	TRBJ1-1	CASTLTGLKNTEAFF	TGTGCCAGCACCCTGACGGGACTCAAGAACACTGAAGCTTTCTTT
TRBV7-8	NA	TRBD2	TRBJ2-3	CASSLDLGTTTQYF	TGTGCCAGCAGCTTAGATCTGGGGACTACTACGCAGTATTTT
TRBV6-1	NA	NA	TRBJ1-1	CASSEGLLMNTEAFF	TGTGCCAGCAGTGAGGGTCTCCTCATGAACACTGAAGCTTTCTTT
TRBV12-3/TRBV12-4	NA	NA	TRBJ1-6	CASSSSGPTPLHF	TGTGCCAGCAGTTCCTCCGGGCCTACACCCCTCCACTTT
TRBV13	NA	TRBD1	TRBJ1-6	CASSRTDRGHSPLHF	TGTGCCAGCAGCCGGACGGACAGGGGGCATTCACCCCTCCACTTT
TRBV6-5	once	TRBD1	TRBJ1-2	CASSPTGGYGYTF	TGTGCCAGCAGTCCCACAGGGGGCTATGGCTACACCTTC
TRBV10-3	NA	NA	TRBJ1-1	CATRSRVNTEAFF	TGTGCCACCCGAAGTCGGGTTAACACTGAAGCTTTCTTT
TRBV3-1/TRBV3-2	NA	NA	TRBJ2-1	CASSHGTYSLGNEQFF	TGTGCCAGCAGCCACGGCACCTACTCCTTGGGCAATGAGCAGTTCTTC
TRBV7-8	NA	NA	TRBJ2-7	CASSFSFSYEQYF	TGTGCCAGCAGCTTCTCCTTCTCCTACGAGCAGTACTTC
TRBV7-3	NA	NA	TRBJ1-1	CASSLIGGKNTEAFF	TGTGCCAGCAGCTTAATCGGAGGGAAGAACACTGAAGCTTTCTTT